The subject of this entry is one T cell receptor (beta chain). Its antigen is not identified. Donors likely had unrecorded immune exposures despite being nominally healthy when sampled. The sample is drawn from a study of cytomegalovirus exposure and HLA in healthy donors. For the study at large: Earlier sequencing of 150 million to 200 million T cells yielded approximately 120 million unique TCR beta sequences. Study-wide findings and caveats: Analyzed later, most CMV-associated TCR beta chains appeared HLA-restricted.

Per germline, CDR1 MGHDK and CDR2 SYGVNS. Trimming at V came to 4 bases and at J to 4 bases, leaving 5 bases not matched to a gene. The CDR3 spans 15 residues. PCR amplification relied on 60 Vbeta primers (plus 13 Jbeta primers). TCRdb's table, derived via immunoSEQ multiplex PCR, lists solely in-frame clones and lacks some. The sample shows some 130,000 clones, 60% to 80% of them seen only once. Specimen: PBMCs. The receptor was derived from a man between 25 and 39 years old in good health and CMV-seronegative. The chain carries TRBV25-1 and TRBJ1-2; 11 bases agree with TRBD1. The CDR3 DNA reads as TGTGCCAGCAGTGGGGGGACAGGGGGTACCTATGGCTACACCTTC. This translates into CASSGGTGGTYGYTF.